Below, 15 T cell receptor beta chains from the same sample are listed, as sequenced in a study of blood T cell repertoires in COVID-19. Sequenced by immunoSEQ multiplex PCR; TCRdb stores in-frame clones only, minus some. Among around 260,000 clones, roughly 87% were seen once, and the ten largest hold roughly 15%. The sequencing sample was made of peripheral blood. These TCRs come from a human donor in a cohort sampled during active COVID-19.

The J gene is TRBJ1-2, the V gene TRBV6-2 or TRBV6-3; D is unclear. The CDR3 loop spans 16 amino acids. Germline values: CDR1 MNHEY, CDR2 SVGEGT. Trimming shortened V by 2 bases and J by 1 base, and 14 bases separated the two germline ends. The CDR3 spells CASSYAGSGFNYGYTF. The CDR3 nucleotides are TGTGCCAGCAGTTACGCCGGCTCGGGGTTTAACTATGGCTACACCTTC.

The V call is TRBV19, the J call TRBJ1-2, with D hard to call. The CDR3 sequence is 13 residues long. V was cut by 1 base and J by 4 bases, with 7 bases left in between. Germline values: CDR1 LNHDA, CDR2 SQIVND (reference sequence). The CDR3 reads CASSIGPSYGYTF. The CDR3 nucleotides are TGTGCCAGTAGTATAGGCCCGAGCTATGGCTACACCTTC. Based on the CDR3 plus reference TRBV19 and TRBJ1-2, the full variable domain is DGGITQSPKYLFRKEGQNVTLSCEQNLNHDAMYWYRQDPGQGLRLIYYSQIVNDFQKGDIAEGYSVSREKKESFPLTVTSAQKNPTAFYLCASSIGPSYGYTFGSGTRLTVV.

The rearrangement joins TRBV27 to TRBJ2-3; TRBD2 matches 7 bases. The V gene's germline CDR1 is MNHEY and CDR2 SMNVEV (reference sequence). The CDR3 runs to 15 residues. The J segment lost 3 bases and the V segment lost 2 bases, leaving 5 bases of the junction unmatched. As DNA, the CDR3 is TGTGCCAGCAGTTTAGATCCTAGCGGTACAGATACGCAGTATTTT. As protein: CASSLDPSGTDTQYF.

The gene calls are TRBV18 and TRBJ2-3, with TRBD2 identical over 9 bases. The CDR3 extends over 15 amino acids. The V gene end was trimmed by 6 bases and the J gene end by 3 bases; junction bases not matched to a gene: 7. Germline CDR1 reads KGHSH; CDR2 reads LQKENI. The DNA for the CDR3 is TGTGCCAGCTCCCCCCTAGCGGGAAAGACAGATACGCAGTATTTT. Translation gives CASSPLAGKTDTQYF. Full variable domain (missing parts from reference TRBV18 and TRBJ2-3): NAGVMQNPRHLVRRRGQEARLRCSPMKGHSHVYWYRQLPEEGLKFMVYLQKENIIDESGMPKERFSAEFPKEGPSILRIQQVVRGDSAAYFCASSPLAGKTDTQYFGPGTRLTVL.

CDR3 sequence reads: CASSQDAMRRVTEKLFF. For the CDR3, the DNA is TGTGCCAGCAGCCAAGACGCGATGAGGAGGGTGACTGAAAAACTGTTTTTT. The rearrangement uses TRBV7-8 and TRBJ1-4, with D uncertain. Trimming removed 5 bases from V and 7 bases from J, with 23 bases in between. This CDR3 has 17 amino acids. Per the germline V gene, CDR1 is SGHVS and CDR2 is FQNEAQ.

The chain combines TRBV27 with TRBJ2-1; a possible D gene is TRBD2 (6 bases). From germline, CDR1 is MNHEY and CDR2 SMNVEV (reference sequence). Trimming left V 4 bases short and J 10 bases short, with 20 bases between. The CDR3 runs to 15 residues. The CDR3 sequence is CASSSPGLGSWEQFF. CDR3 DNA: TGTGCCAGCAGTTCCCCGGGACTGGGCAGCTGGGAGCAGTTCTTC.

The genes are TRBV6-6 and TRBJ1-2; D gene uncertain. The CDR3 runs to 12 residues. Per germline, CDR1 MNHNY and CDR2 SVGAGI (reference sequence). The germline V and J ends were trimmed by 7 bases and 2 bases, with 8 bases remaining between them. The CDR3 nucleotides are TGTGCCAGCACCAGGCCGAACTATGGCTACACCTTC. As protein: CASTRPNYGYTF.

A word on this clone: The junction differs from germline at one of its ends, possibly a read error. The gene calls are TRBV24-1 and TRBJ2-5; possible D gene TRBD1, 5 bases. Germline lookup yields CDR1 KGHDR and CDR2 SFDVKD. There are 13 residues in the CDR3. The CDR3 nucleotides read TGTGCCACCAAGGGGCTCGAGGCCCAACCCCCGAACTTC. Protein sequence: CATKGLEAQPPNF.

The rearrangement links TRBV25-1 to TRBJ2-7; TRBD2 aligns across 12 bases. The CDR3 is made up of 17 amino acids. From germline, CDR1 is MGHDK and CDR2 SYGVNS. Trimming removed 2 bases from V and 4 bases from J; junction bases left unmatched: 9. The CDR3 DNA is TGTGCCAGCAGTGAACCGACCGGACTAGCGGGAATTTACGAGCAGTACTTC. Amino acid sequence: CASSEPTGLAGIYEQYF.

This clone has just one count. The chain joins TRBV5-1 to TRBJ2-1; no clear D. The V gene's germline CDR1 is SGHRS and CDR2 YFSETQ. This CDR3 comprises 13 residues. V was clipped by 3 bases and J by 8 bases, with 12 bases between them. DNA for the CDR3: TGCGCCAGCAGCTCGGTGATACGGGATGAGCAGTTCTTC. The encoded protein is CASSSVIRDEQFF.

This sequence joins TRBV7-9 and TRBJ2-3; D is perhaps TRBD1 (5 bases). Trimming shortened V by 4 bases and J by 1 base, and 9 bases separated the two germline ends. The CDR3 spans 14 residues. Germline V gene lookup returns CDR1 SEHNR and CDR2 FQNEAQ (reference sequence). The chain's CDR3 is CASSSDSGTDTQYF. The CDR3 bases are TGTGCCAGCAGCTCCGACAGTGGCACAGATACGCAGTATTTT.

V is TRBV6-2 or TRBV6-3 and J is TRBJ2-5; possibly TRBD2 for D (6 bases). The CDR3 runs to 16 residues. CDR1 MNHEY and CDR2 SVGEGT come from the germline V gene. Trimming left V 6 bases short and J 2 bases short, with 19 bases between. This chain's CDR3 is CASSPGPGLAQETQYF. In DNA, the CDR3 is TGTGCCAGCAGCCCTGGGCCGGGACTCGCACAAGAGACCCAGTACTTC.

The rearrangement links TRBV19 to TRBJ1-3; TRBD1 is a possible D gene (6 bases). Trimming pared 5 bases from V and 4 bases from J, leaving 15 bases between. The CDR3 extends over 15 amino acids. The germline gives CDR1 LNHDA, CDR2 SQIVND (reference sequence). DNA of the CDR3: TGTGCCAGTAGTGAAAACAGGGCGAAGGGAAACACCATATATTTT. Protein product: CASSENRAKGNTIYF.

With regard to this clone: Other DNA sequences in this sample translate to the same CDR3. The chain employs TRBV5-1 and TRBJ2-3; D not certain. Trimming cost V 4 bases and J 2 bases, with 8 bases left between them. The V gene's germline CDR1 is SGHRS and CDR2 YFSETQ. This CDR3 has 13 residues. In nucleotides, the CDR3 is TGCGCCAGCAGCCTCGACAACACAGATACGCAGTATTTT. Translated, it gives CASSLDNTDTQYF.

V and J are TRBV7-9 and TRBJ2-5, with D tentatively TRBD2 (5 bases). Germline CDR1 is SEHNR and CDR2 is FQNEAQ (reference sequence). Between the trimmed V and J ends, which lost 5 bases and 5 bases, there was a span of 12 bases. CDR3 length: 13 amino acids. Here the CDR3 reads CASSPGGLETQYF. In DNA, the CDR3 is TGTGCCAGCAGCCCCGGAGGCCTGGAGACCCAGTACTTC.